This T cell receptor beta chain comes out of a study of regulatory T cells in long-lasting Graves disease. Construction of the TCR beta libraries employed iRepertoire HTBI primers in conjunction with Arm-PCR of CDR3 regions. In the authors' workflow: Sequenced samples collectively carried roughly 60 TRBV and roughly 15 TRBJ segments. TCRdb analysed the multiplex PCR reads with MiXCR anew, one entry per CDR3 protein. For this entry, the V and J calls and clone size follow TCRdb and not the study's own pipeline. Found here are about 430,000 distinct CDR3 sequences, 15% of them singletons; the top ten hold roughly 7.7%. Germline CDR1 SGHAT, CDR2 FQDESV (reference sequence). CDR3 length: 16 residues. Trimming stripped 5 bases from V and 0 bases from J, with 14 bases between. Time point of the sample: newly diagnosed GD, antithyroid drugs for less than 3 months. The TCR library was prepared using RNA isolated from PBMCs.

This clonotype was observed at least ten times. These same records also appear under a second study, on T cells in Graves' hyperthyroidism and ophthalmopathy. That paper notes: First-round RT-PCR of the TCR CDR3 relied on the HTBI primer set.

V is TRBV11-1 and J is TRBJ2-1; D not resolved. This receptor was obtained from a woman between 40 and 55 years old with Graves disease. This material consisted of peripheral blood mononuclear cells (PBMCs), taken at new diagnosis, from a patient treated with antithyroid drugs. The CDR3 nucleotides are TGTGCCAGCAGCCCCGGACGCCGAAGCTCCTACAATGAGCAGTTCTTC. Residues: CASSPGRRSSYNEQFF.